This TCR beta chain was found in a study of OX40 agonist ivuxolimab in advanced cancers. Germline CDR1 and CDR2: SNHLY and FYNNEI. V lost 3 bases, J lost 0 bases, and 4 bases stayed unmatched. The CDR3 is made up of 15 amino acids. Study-level results: CD8+ T cells averaged more expanded clones than CD4+.

Remarks on this clone: No antigen is known for it.

Method: immunoSEQ multiplex PCR; TCRdb's copy keeps in-frame clones and lacks some. Among 50,000 or so clones listed, more than 85% were seen once. The sample in question was CD4+ or CD8+ T cells sorted from blood, obtained in a trial of the OX40 agonist ivuxolimab. V gene TRBV2 combines with J gene TRBJ2-7; 8 nucleotides agree with TRBD1. The receptor comes from an adult with an advanced solid tumor such as melanoma, head and neck, liver or kidney cancer. The CDR3, as DNA: TGTGCCAGCAGTGACCCGGGACAGGCCTCCTACGAGCAGTACTTC. It is translated as CASSDPGQASYEQYF.